This section outlines one T cell receptor (beta chain) sequence together with its context. This specimen comes from a study of blood T cell repertoires in COVID-19. V was cut by 1 base and J by 9 bases, with 9 bases left in between. CDR1 GTSNPN and CDR2 SVGIG come from the germline V gene (reference sequence). This CDR3 contains 11 residues. The table came from immunoSEQ multiplex PCR; TCRdb's copy has only in-frame clones and leaves some out. Of around 75,000 clones listed, about 85% are singletons. This chain connects TRBV30 to TRBJ2-5; weak D call: TRBD2 (6 bases). The receptor comes from a man aged 65 to 85 with active COVID-19. Material: peripheral blood. As DNA, the CDR3 is TGTGCCTGGAGTGGCCGCGGGGCCCAGTACTTC. It is translated as CAWSGRGAQYF. Drawing the rest from reference TRBV30 and TRBJ2-5, the complete variable domain is SQTIHQWPATLVQPVGSPLSLECTVEGTSNPNLYWYRQAAGRGLQLLFYSVGIGQISSEVPQNLSASRPQDRQFILSSKKLLLSDSGFYLCAWSGRGAQYFGPGTRLLVL.